The 20 T cell receptor beta chains in this list originate from one sample, sequenced in a study of pediatric ulcerative colitis. The rectum was sampled with one to two pinch biopsies at colonoscopy. Some clones are missing from TCRdb's copy, which holds only in-frame ones; the method was immunoSEQ multiplex PCR. This sample has 45,000 to 55,000 clones, with 60% to 85% found just once. The specimen sequenced was gut tissue. The receptor set was obtained from a girl aged 5 to 17 with moderate ulcerative colitis.

The chain carries TRBV5-1 and TRBJ2-5, with 12 bases identical to TRBD2. The better agreement between TRBJ2-7 and the DNA end casts doubt on the J call. The germline V gene encodes CDR1 SGHRS and CDR2 YFSETQ. The CDR3 extends over 14 amino acids. CDR3 in DNA: TGCGCCAGCAGCCCGGGACTAGCGGGCTACGAGCAGTACTTC. It specifies CASSPGLAGYEQYF.

The J gene is TRBJ2-5, the V gene TRBV5-1; TRBD2 might be the D (6 bases). V was pared by 3 bases and J by 5 bases, with 14 bases between. The CDR3 runs to 14 residues. The germline gives CDR1 SGHRS, CDR2 YFSETQ. CDR3 sequence (DNA): TGCGCCAGCAGCTCGGTGACTAGTTCGGAGACCCAGTACTTC. This encodes CASSSVTSSETQYF.

The gene calls are TRBV7-9 and TRBJ2-1, with 12 bases lining up with TRBD2. V lost 1 base and J lost 8; bases outside the gene matches: 15. The CDR3 has 19 amino acids. Germline V gene sequence: CDR1 SEHNR, CDR2 FQNEAQ (reference sequence). CDR3 nucleotides: TGTGCCAGCAGCTTAGACTTGACTAGCGGGAGTTCTTTTCGCTATGAGCAGTTCTTC. It is translated as CASSLDLTSGSSFRYEQFF.

This sequence joins TRBV4-1 and TRBJ2-5; TRBD2 aligns across 9 bases. The DNA matches TRBJ2-7 better at its end, which makes the J call doubtful. This CDR3 region has 16 residues. Germline CDR1 MGHRA, CDR2 YSYEKL. CDR3: CASSQDQAGGLYEQYF. The CDR3 nucleotides are TGCGCCAGCAGCCAAGATCAAGCGGGGGGCCTCTACGAGCAGTACTTC.

Notes on this clone: Other DNA sequences from this sample encode an identical CDR3 as well. The chain has TRBV5-1 and TRBJ1-3; TRBD1 matches 7 bases. Germline lookup yields CDR1 SGHRS and CDR2 YFSETQ. CDR3 length equals 16 residues. After removal of 5 bases from V and 2 bases from J, the junction contained 10 bases not matched to a gene. DNA of the CDR3: TGCGCCAGCAGTCCCTTCCCCCAGGGGGCTGGAAACACCATATATTTT. Residues: CASSPFPQGAGNTIYF.

The V gene is TRBV30, the J gene TRBJ2-5, with 13 bases aligning to TRBD2. The CDR3 length is 13 residues. The germline gives CDR1 GTSNPN, CDR2 SVGIG (reference sequence). The CDR3 DNA sequence: TGTGGGGCGACTAGCGGGAGGTTGGAGACCCAGTACTTC. Protein sequence: CGATSGRLETQYF. The full variable domain, its missing parts supplied by reference TRBV30 and TRBJ2-5, is SQTIHQWPATLVQPVGSPLSLECTVEGTSNPNLYWYRQAAGRGLQLLFYSVGIGQISSEVPQNLSASRPQDRQFILSSKKLLLSDSGFYLCGATSGRLETQYFGPGTRLLVL.

This chain connects TRBV11-2 to TRBJ2-2; TRBD2 agrees at 14 bases. The CDR3 runs 16 residues. Germline assignment: CDR1 SGHAT and CDR2 FQNNGV. V was pared by 5 bases and J by 6 bases, with 5 bases of the junction left unmatched. The CDR3 DNA reads as TGTGCCAGCAGCGGACTAGCGGGAGGTCGCGCCGGGGAGCTGTTTTTT. Protein sequence: CASSGLAGGRAGELFF.

This clone was observed a single time. J is TRBJ2-2 and V is TRBV7-3; D may be TRBD2 (6 bases). This CDR3 is built from 15 residues. V shed 5 bases and J shed 7 bases, with 17 bases lying between them. Germline V lookup: CDR1 SGHTA, CDR2 FQGTGA. Here the CDR3 reads CASSPPGPGGGELFF. CDR3 DNA sequence: TGTGCCAGCAGCCCACCGGGACCCGGGGGCGGGGAGCTGTTTTTT.

The chain joins TRBV5-8 to TRBJ2-2; D unresolved. Germline CDR1 is SGHTS and CDR2 is YDEGEE. The CDR3 is 13 amino acids. V dropped 1 base and J dropped 6 bases, with 7 bases sitting between them. The CDR3 is CASSLYRAGELFF. As DNA, the CDR3 is TGTGCCAGCAGCTTGTACAGAGCCGGGGAGCTGTTTTTT.

The gene calls are TRBV19 and TRBJ2-1, with 7 bases that match TRBD2. CDR1 and CDR2 from the germline V gene are LNHDA and SQIVND (reference sequence). The CDR3 covers 14 residues. J gave up 4 bases and V 4 bases, and 4 bases lay outside the gene matches. The CDR3 nucleotides read TGTGCCAGTAGTACCGAAGCGGGGTACAATGAGCAGTTCTTC. It specifies CASSTEAGYNEQFF.

The V gene is TRBV9, the J gene TRBJ2-5; D unclear. Germline CDR1 SGDLS, CDR2 YYNGEE. This CDR3 has 14 amino acids. V was clipped by 0 bases and J by 4 bases, with 10 bases between them. CDR3 DNA: TGTGCCAGCAGCGTAGCCCCCGTCCGAGAGACCCAGTACTTC. Its translation: CASSVAPVRETQYF.

V and J are TRBV7-6 and TRBJ2-2; 10 bases fit TRBD1. V lost 3 bases to trimming and J lost 3 bases; unmatched junction nucleotides: 4. Germline V gene lookup returns CDR1 SGHVS and CDR2 FNYEAQ. The CDR3 totals 16 residues. CDR3 in DNA: TGTGCCAGCAGCTTTTGGACAGGGGGTGACACCGGGGAGCTGTTTTTT. Residues: CASSFWTGGDTGELFF.

The V gene is TRBV2, the J gene TRBJ2-7; TRBD1 matches at 9 bases. The ends lost 5 bases at V and 3 bases at J; junction bases unmatched: 11. CDR1 is SNHLY, CDR2 FYNNEI, per germline. The CDR3 loop spans 16 amino acids. CDR3 coding DNA: TGTGCCAGCAGTTGGGGGGTAGGACAGGGGAGCTACGAGCAGTACTTC. Residues: CASSWGVGQGSYEQYF.

The genes are TRBV13 and TRBJ2-1; 10 bases match TRBD2. Germline V gene data show CDR1 as PRHDT and CDR2 as FYEKMQ (reference sequence). Unmatched junction bases numbered 11, after V lost 4 bases and J lost 8 bases. The CDR3 is 16 residues long. CDR3 nucleotides: TGTGCCAGCAGCTCACCCAGCGGGGGGGAGAAGGATGAGCAGTTCTTC. Its protein is CASSSPSGGEKDEQFF.

Details on this clone: Other DNA sequences in the sample encode the same CDR3. The rearrangement uses TRBV2 and TRBJ2-7; perhaps D is TRBD1 or TRBD2 (6 bases each). V was pared by 5 bases and J by 4 bases, with 9 bases between. In germline, CDR1 is SNHLY, CDR2 FYNNEI. The CDR3 spans 12 residues. CDR3 DNA sequence: TGTGCCAGCAGTCTAGGGGGGTACGAGCAGTACTTC. Translated: CASSLGGYEQYF.

The rearrangement joins TRBV5-1 to TRBJ1-3; D call uncertain. The V end lost 0 bases, the J end lost 0 bases, and 10 bases lay between the germline ends. This CDR3 spans 16 amino acids. Germline V gene sequence: CDR1 SGHRS, CDR2 YFSETQ. The CDR3 nucleotides are TGCGCCAGCAGCTTGGAAACGGGAAACTCTGGAAACACCATATATTTT. Its translation: CASSLETGNSGNTIYF.

The chain links TRBV9 to TRBJ2-1; TRBD1 aligns across 7 bases. The germline gives CDR1 SGDLS, CDR2 YYNGEE. The CDR3 is 18 amino acids. The V gene end was trimmed by 0 bases and the J gene end by 2 bases; junction bases not matched to a gene: 11. This CDR3 reads CASSVAPPTGSPYNEQFF. For the CDR3, the DNA is TGTGCCAGCAGCGTAGCTCCACCGACAGGGAGTCCCTACAATGAGCAGTTCTTC.

The V call is TRBV19, the J call TRBJ2-6; D remains ambiguous. Trimming shortened V by 5 bases and J by 2 bases, and 7 bases separated the two germline ends. This CDR3 region has 14 residues. Germline values: CDR1 LNHDA, CDR2 SQIVND (reference sequence). Here the CDR3 reads CASSFPPGANVLTF. CDR3 nucleotide sequence: TGTGCCAGTAGTTTCCCGCCTGGGGCCAACGTCCTGACTTTC.

The chain has TRBV5-7 and TRBJ2-2; 9 bases line up with TRBD1. TRBV5-7 is an ORF for which the function is uncertain. This CDR3 is built from 18 residues. V shed 2 bases and J 6 bases; nucleotides not matched to a gene: 14. The CDR3 region is CASSLLVWGTGRAGELFF. The CDR3 bases are TGTGCCAGCAGCTTATTAGTTTGGGGGACAGGGCGGGCCGGGGAGCTGTTTTTT.

This clone was seen a single time. The chain joins TRBV2 to TRBJ2-3; 12 bases agree with TRBD2. This CDR3 comprises 18 residues. With 4 bases clipped from V and 1 base from J, the junction kept 9 bases outside the gene matches. CDR1 is SNHLY and CDR2 is FYNNEI in the germline V gene. CDR3 region: CASSGPSGLAGRTDTQYF. The CDR3 region has the DNA TGTGCCAGCAGTGGACCCAGTGGACTAGCGGGGCGCACAGATACGCAGTATTTT.